The clone carrying this T cell receptor (beta chain) was observed a handful of times. Its antigen remains unidentified. V was pared by 5 bases and J by 4 bases, with 27 bases between. The CDR3 covers 19 residues. CDR1 LNHDA and CDR2 SQIVND come from the germline V gene (reference sequence). TCRdb's copy holds only in-frame clones and misses some; the assay was immunoSEQ multiplex PCR. The data contain almost 750,000 clones, 72% of them singletons. This specimen comes from a study of shared clonotypes between healthy human individuals. General study points: A small donor pool kept down the genetic and exposure-history diversity that was represented.

Sample: memory CD4+ T cells sorted from blood. Subset indicated: CD45RA-negative fraction. The rearrangement uses TRBV19 and TRBJ2-1; tentative D call: TRBD1 (6 bases). The TCR sequence derives from a woman in her twenties or thirties in good health. The CDR3 region is CASSSKSHQDRPQYNEQFF. CDR3 bases: TGTGCCAGTAGTTCAAAGTCCCACCAAGACAGGCCTCAGTACAATGAGCAGTTCTTC.